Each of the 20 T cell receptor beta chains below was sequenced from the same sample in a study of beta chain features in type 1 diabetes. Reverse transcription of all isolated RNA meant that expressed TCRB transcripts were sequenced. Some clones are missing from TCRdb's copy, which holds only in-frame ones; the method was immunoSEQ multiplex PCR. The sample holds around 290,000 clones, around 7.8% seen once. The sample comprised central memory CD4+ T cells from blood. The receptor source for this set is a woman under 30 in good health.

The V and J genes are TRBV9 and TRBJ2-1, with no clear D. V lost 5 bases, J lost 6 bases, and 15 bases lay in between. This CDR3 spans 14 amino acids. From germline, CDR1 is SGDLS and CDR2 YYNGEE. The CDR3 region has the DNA TGTGCCAGCAGTAGGGATTCGGTGATCAATGAGCAGTTCTTC. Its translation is CASSRDSVINEQFF.

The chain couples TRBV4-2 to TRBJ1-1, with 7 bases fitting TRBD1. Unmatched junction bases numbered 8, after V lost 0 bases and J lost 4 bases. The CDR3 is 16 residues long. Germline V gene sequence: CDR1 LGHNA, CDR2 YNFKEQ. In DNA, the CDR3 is TGTGCCAGCAGCCAAGATCTGACAGGGAGCTTCACTGAAGCTTTCTTT. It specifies CASSQDLTGSFTEAFF.

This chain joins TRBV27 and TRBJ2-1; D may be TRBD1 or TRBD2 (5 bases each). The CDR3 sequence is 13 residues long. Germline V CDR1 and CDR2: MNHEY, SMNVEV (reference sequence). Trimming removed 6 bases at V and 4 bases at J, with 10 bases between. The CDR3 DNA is TGTGCCAGCAGGATGGGGGAGTACAATGAGCAGTTCTTC. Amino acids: CASRMGEYNEQFF.

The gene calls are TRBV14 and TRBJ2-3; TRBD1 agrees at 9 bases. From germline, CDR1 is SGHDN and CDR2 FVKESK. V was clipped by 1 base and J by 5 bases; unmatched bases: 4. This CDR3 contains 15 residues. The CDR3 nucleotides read TGTGCCAGCAGCCAAGTTGGGACAGGGAGAGATACGCAGTATTTT. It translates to CASSQVGTGRDTQYF.

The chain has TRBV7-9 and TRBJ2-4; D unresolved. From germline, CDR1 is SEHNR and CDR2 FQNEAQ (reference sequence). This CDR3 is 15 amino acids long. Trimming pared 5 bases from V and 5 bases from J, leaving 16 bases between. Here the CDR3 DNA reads TGTGCCAGCAGCCCCAACCCCGCGGACCAAAACATTCAGTACTTC. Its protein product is CASSPNPADQNIQYF.

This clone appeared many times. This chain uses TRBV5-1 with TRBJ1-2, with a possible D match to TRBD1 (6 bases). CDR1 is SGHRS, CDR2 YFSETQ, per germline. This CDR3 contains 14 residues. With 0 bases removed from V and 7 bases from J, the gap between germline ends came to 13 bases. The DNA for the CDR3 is TGCGCCAGCAGCTTGGTCTCACAGGGAGGTGGCTACACCTTC. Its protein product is CASSLVSQGGGYTF.

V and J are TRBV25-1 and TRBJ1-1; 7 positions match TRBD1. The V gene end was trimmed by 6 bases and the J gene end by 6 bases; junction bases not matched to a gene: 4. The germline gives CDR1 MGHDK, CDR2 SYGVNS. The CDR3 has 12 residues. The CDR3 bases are TGTGCCAGCAGACAAGGACAGGCTGAAGCTTTCTTT. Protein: CASRQGQAEAFF.

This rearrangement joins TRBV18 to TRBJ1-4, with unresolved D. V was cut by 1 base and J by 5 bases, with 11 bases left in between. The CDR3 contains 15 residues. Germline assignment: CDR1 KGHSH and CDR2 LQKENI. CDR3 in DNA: TGTGCCAGCTCACCACGGGAAGGGCTAAATGAAAAACTGTTTTTT. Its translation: CASSPREGLNEKLFF.

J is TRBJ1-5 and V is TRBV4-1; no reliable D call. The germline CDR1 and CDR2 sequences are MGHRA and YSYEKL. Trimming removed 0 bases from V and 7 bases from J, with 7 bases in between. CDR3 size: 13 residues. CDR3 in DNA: TGCGCCAGCAGCCAAGACAACCTGCAGCCCCAGCATTTT. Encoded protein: CASSQDNLQPQHF.

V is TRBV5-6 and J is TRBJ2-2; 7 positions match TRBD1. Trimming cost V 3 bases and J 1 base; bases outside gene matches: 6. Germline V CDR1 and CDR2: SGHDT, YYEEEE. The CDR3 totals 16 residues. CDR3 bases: TGTGCCAGCAGCTATTCCGGGACAGAGAACACCGGGGAGCTGTTTTTT. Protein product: CASSYSGTENTGELFF. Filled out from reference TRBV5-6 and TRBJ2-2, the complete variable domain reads DAGVTQSPTHLIKTRGQQVTLRCSPKSGHDTVSWYQQALGQGPQFIFQYYEEEERQRGNFPDRFSGHQFPNYSSELNVNALLLGDSALYLCASSYSGTENTGELFFGEGSRLTVL.

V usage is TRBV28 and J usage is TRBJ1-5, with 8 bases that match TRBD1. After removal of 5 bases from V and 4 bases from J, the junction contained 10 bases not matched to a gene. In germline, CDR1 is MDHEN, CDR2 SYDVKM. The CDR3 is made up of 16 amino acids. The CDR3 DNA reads TGTGCCAGCAGTAGTCAGGGGGCCTCTTGGAATCAGCCCCAGCATTTT. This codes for CASSSQGASWNQPQHF.

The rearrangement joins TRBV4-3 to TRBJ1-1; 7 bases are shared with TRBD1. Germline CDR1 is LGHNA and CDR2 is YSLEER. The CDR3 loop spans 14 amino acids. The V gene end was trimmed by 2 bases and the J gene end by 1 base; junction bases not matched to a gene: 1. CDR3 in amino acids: CASSQPGGNTEAFF. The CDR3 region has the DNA TGCGCCAGCAGCCAACCAGGGGGGAACACTGAAGCTTTCTTT.

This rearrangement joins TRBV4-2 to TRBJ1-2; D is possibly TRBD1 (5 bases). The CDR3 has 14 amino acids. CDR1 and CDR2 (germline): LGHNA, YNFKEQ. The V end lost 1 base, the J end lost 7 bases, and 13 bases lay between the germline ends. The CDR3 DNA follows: TGTGCCAGCAGCCAAGGAGCAGGGCTGGGTGGCTACACCTTC. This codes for CASSQGAGLGGYTF.

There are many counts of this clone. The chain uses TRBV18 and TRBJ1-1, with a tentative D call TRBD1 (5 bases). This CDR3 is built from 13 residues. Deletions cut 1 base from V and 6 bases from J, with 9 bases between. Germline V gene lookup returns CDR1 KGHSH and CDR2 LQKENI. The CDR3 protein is CASSPRDAAEAFF. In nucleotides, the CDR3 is TGTGCCAGCTCACCACGGGACGCGGCTGAAGCTTTCTTT. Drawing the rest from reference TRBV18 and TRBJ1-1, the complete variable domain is NAGVMQNPRHLVRRRGQEARLRCSPMKGHSHVYWYRQLPEEGLKFMVYLQKENIIDESGMPKERFSAEFPKEGPSILRIQQVVRGDSAAYFCASSPRDAAEAFFGQGTRLTVV.

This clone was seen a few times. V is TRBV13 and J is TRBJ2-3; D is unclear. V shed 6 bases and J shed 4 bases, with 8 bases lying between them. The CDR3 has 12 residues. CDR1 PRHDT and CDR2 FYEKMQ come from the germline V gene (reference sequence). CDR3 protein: CASRTGADTQYF. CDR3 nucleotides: TGTGCCAGCAGGACGGGCGCAGATACGCAGTATTTT.

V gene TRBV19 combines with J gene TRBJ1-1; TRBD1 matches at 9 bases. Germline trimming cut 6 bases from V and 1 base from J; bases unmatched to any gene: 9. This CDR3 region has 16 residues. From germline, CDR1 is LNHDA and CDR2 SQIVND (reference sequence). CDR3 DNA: TGTGCCAGTAGCCGCGGACAGGGGAGGCCGAACACTGAAGCTTTCTTT. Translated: CASSRGQGRPNTEAFF.

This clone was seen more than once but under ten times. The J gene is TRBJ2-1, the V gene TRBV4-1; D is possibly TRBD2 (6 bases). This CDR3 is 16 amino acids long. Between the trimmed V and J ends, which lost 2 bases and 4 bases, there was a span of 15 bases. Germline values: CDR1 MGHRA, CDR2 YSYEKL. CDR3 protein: CASSQLWTTGYNEQFF. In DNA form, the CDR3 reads TGCGCCAGCAGCCAATTATGGACTACCGGATACAATGAGCAGTTCTTC.

The CDR3 DNA sequence: TGCAGCGGGGACTACCAGGGTTTGGAGACCCAGTACTTC. Translated: CSGDYQGLETQYF. The V gene is TRBV29-1, the J gene TRBJ2-5, with 7 bases identical to TRBD2. J gave up 5 bases and V 7 bases, and 10 bases lay outside the gene matches. Germline lookup yields CDR1 SQVTM and CDR2 ANQGSEA. CDR3 length: 13 residues.

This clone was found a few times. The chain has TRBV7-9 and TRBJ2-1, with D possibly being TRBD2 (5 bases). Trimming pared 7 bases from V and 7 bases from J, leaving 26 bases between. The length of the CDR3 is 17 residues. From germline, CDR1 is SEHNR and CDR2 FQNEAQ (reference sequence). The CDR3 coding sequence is TGTGCCAGCACCCGAAGTACCCGGGGTGGTACACAAAATGAGCAGTTCTTC. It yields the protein CASTRSTRGGTQNEQFF.

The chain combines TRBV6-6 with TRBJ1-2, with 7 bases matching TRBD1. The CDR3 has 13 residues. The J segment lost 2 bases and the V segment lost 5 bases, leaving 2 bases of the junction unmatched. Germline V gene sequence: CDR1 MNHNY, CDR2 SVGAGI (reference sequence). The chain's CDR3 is CASSPQGNYGYTF. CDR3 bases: TGTGCCAGCAGTCCACAGGGGAACTATGGCTACACCTTC.